What follows describes a single T cell receptor beta chain. As yet, its antigen is unknown. Specified time point: patch test 3, about 24 weeks after DPC sensitization. Sample treatment: therapeutic diphenylcyclopropenone sensitization with weekly scalp DPC. This sample was taken from a study of human T cells and chemical hapten exposure. Whole-study context: The variation in per-sample TCR yields arose mainly from small differences in pooled library volumes. Study conclusions and caveats: Expanded TCRs grouped into significantly more large CDR3 similarity clusters than controls produced.

Trimming took 2 bases from V and 0 from J, leaving 14 bases between them. Germline V CDR1 and CDR2: SQVTM, ANQGSEA. This CDR3 contains 15 residues. Authors' analysis steps: Individual samples carried between about 20,000 and 700,000 TCRs, with approximately 100,000 as the median. From the RACE reads, TCRdb called clonotypes with MiXCR, one entry per CDR3 protein. TCRdb's processing, not the study's, gives the V and J calls here. The sample lists 190,000 or so distinct CDR3 sequences; approximately 26% were seen once. V is TRBV29-1 and J is TRBJ2-7, with unresolved D. The sample consisted of whole blood, taken in connection with sensitization to the hapten diphenylcyclopropenone (DPC). The TCR sequence derives from a woman between 40 and 55 years old with alopecia areata. Some clones in this sample may be carry-over from other donors' samples. The CDR3 loop is CSVERAGLSSYEQYF. CDR3 nucleotides: TGCAGCGTTGAAAGGGCTGGCTTAAGCTCCTACGAGCAGTACTTC.